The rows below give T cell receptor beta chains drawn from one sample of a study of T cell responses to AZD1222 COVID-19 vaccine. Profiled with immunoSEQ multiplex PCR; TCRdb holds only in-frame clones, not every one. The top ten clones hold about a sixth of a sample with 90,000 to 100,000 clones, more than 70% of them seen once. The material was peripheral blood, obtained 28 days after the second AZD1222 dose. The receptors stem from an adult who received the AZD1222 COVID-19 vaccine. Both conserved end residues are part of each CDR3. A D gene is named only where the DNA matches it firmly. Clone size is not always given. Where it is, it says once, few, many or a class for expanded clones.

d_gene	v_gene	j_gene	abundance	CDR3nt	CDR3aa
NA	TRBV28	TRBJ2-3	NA	TGTGCCAGCGGATACACAGATACGCAGTATTTT	CASGYTDTQYF
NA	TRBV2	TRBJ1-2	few	TGTGCCAGCAGTTCCCAAGGGGCAGGGAACTATGGCTACACCTTC	CASSSQGAGNYGYTF
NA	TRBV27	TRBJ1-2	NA	TGTGCCAGCGGCACATTACTTACCGGGGTGTATGGCTACACCTTC	CASGTLLTGVYGYTF
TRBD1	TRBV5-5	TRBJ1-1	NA	TGTGCCAGCAGTCCCCAGGGGGCTACGGTCACTGAAGCTTTCTTT	CASSPQGATVTEAFF
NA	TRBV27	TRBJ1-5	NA	TGTGCCAGCAGTTTCTGGGCCAATCAGCCCCAGCATTTT	CASSFWANQPQHF
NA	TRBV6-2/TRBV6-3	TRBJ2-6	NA	TGTGCCAGCAGCCCTGACTCTGGGGCCAACGTCCTGACTTTC	CASSPDSGANVLTF
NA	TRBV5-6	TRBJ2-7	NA	TGTGCCAGCGGAGGGGCAGGAGGCTCCGAGCAGTACTTC	CASGGAGGSEQYF
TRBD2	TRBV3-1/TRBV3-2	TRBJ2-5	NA	TGTGCCAGCGGGACTAGCGGAGCCGGGGGGGAGACCCAGTACTTC	CASGTSGAGGETQYF
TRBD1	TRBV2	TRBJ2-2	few	TGTGCCGCGCGGACAGGGGGGGCCGGGGAGCTGTTTTTT	CAARTGGAGELFF
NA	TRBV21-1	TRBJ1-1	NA	TGTGCCAGCAACCTAATTTTAGGGGACAGGGGGCGGGAGAACACTGAAGCTTTCTTT	CASNLILGDRGRENTEAFF
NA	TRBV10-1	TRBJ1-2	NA	TGCGCCAGCATCGTACAGGAGAACTATGGCTACACCTTC	CASIVQENYGYTF
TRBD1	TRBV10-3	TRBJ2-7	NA	TGTGCCATCACCCACCAGGACAGGTCGTGGGAGCAGTACTTC	CAITHQDRSWEQYF
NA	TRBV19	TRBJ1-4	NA	TGTGCCAGTAGTATGGAGGGACGGATTAATGAAAAACTGTTTTTT	CASSMEGRINEKLFF
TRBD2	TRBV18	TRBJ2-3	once	TGTGCCAGCTCACCAGCGGGGGGGACCACAGATACGCAGTATTTT	CASSPAGGTTDTQYF
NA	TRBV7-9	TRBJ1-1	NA	TGTGCCAGCAGCTTACGAGGGAACACTGAAGCTTTCTTT	CASSLRGNTEAFF
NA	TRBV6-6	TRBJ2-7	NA	TGTGCCAGCAGTTACTCGTCCATCCTAGCCTACGAGCAGTACTTC	CASSYSSILAYEQYF
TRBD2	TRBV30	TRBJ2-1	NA	TGTGCCTGGAGTGTACGTCTAGCGGGAGGGGGTGAGCAGTTCTTC	CAWSVRLAGGGEQFF
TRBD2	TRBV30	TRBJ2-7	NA	TGTGCCTGGATCCCTCGATTAGCGGGAACCTACGAGCAGTACTTC	CAWIPRLAGTYEQYF
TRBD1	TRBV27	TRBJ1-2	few	TGTGCCAGCAGTTTATCAGGGACAGGGGGAGGCTACACCTTC	CASSLSGTGGGYTF
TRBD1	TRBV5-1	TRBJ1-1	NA	TGCGCCAGCAGCTTGGATTTTGGACAGGGGACCACTGAAGCTTTCTTT	CASSLDFGQGTTEAFF
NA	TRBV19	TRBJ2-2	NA	TGTGCCAGTAGTATAGGCAGGGACCCCGGGGAGCTGTTTTTT	CASSIGRDPGELFF
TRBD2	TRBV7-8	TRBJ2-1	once	TGTGCCAGCAGCTTAATCAGCGGGAGGACCTCTTGGAATGAGCAGTTCTTC	CASSLISGRTSWNEQFF
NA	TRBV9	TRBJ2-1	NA	TGTGCCAGCAGCGTAGCAGGGAACAATGAGCAGTTCTTC	CASSVAGNNEQFF
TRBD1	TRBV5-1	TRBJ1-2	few	TGCGCCAGCAGCTTTGAGGGACAGGGACACACCTTC	CASSFEGQGHTF
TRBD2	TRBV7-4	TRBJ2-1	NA	TGTGCCAGCAGCCCAGCGACCGGGACTAGCGGCAACAATGAGCAGTTCTTC	CASSPATGTSGNNEQFF
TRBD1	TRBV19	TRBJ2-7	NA	TGTGCCAGTAGTAGTTGGACAGGGAACTACGAGCAGTACTTC	CASSSWTGNYEQYF
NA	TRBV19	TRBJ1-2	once	TGTGCCAGTAGTGTAAAGGTGAGAAGTGGCTACACCTTC	CASSVKVRSGYTF
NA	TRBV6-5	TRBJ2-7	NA	TGTGCCAGCAGTTACACAGCTCTCGACTACGAGCAGTACTTC	CASSYTALDYEQYF
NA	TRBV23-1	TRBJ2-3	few	TGCGCCAGCAGTCATAGGGAAGGCAGACTCTTGGATACGCAGTATTTT	CASSHREGRLLDTQYF
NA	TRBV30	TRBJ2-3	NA	TGTGCCTGCATGGGCCCCGGTGGAGATACGCAGTATTTT	CACMGPGGDTQYF
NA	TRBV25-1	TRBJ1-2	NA	TGTGCCAGCAGCGCCGGGACATCGCACTATGGCTACACCTTC	CASSAGTSHYGYTF
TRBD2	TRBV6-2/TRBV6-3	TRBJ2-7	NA	TGTGCCAGCAGTTCGAGTCTAGCGGGAAGATACGAGCAGTACTTC	CASSSSLAGRYEQYF
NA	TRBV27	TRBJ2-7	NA	TGTGCCAGCGTACCAACAGGGTGGGGAGAGCAGTACTTC	CASVPTGWGEQYF
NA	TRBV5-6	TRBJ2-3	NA	TGTGCCAGCAGCTTTCTTTCTAGCGGCACAGATACGCAGTATTTT	CASSFLSSGTDTQYF
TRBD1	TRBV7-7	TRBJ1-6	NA	TGTGCCAGCAGCTTAGCGGCGTCTGGGACAGGGGGTCGGAATTCACCCCTCCACTTT	CASSLAASGTGGRNSPLHF